These 30 T cell receptor beta chains were sequenced from one sample in a study of early T cells in non-severe SARS-CoV-2 infection. TCRdb independently ran MiXCR on the 5' RACE reads; one entry per CDR3 protein. Of about 110,000 distinct CDR3 sequences in the sample, 9.5% to 13% are singletons; the top ten hold around 3.1%. Sample: whole blood. The receptors come from an adult who was a healthcare worker with PCR-confirmed SARS-CoV-2 infection or an uninfected control (not recorded which).

This clonotype was recorded a few times. The CDR3 nucleotides are TGTGCCAGCAGTTACTTTAGGGAAGGGGCTGAAGCTTTCTTT. Translated: CASSYFREGAEAFF. This sequence joins TRBV6-6 and TRBJ1-1; tentative D call: TRBD1 (5 bases). Trimming left V 1 base short and J 6 bases short, with 12 bases between. The CDR3 runs to 14 residues. The V gene's germline CDR1 is MNHNY and CDR2 SVGAGI (reference sequence).

This clonotype has just a few counts. This rearrangement joins TRBV20-1 to TRBJ2-1, with TRBD2 matching over 11 bases. Germline-derived CDR1 and CDR2 are DFQATT and SNEGSKA (reference sequence). V lost 6 bases and J lost 4; bases outside the gene matches: 2. This CDR3 has 13 residues. DNA of the CDR3: TGCAGTGCGGGGACTAGCGGATACAATGAGCAGTTCTTC. Translating gives CSAGTSGYNEQFF.

The chain has TRBV20-1 and TRBJ2-3; TRBD1 agrees at 7 bases. The V gene's germline CDR1 is DFQATT and CDR2 SNEGSKA (reference sequence). After removal of 6 bases from V and 0 bases from J, the junction contained 6 bases not matched to a gene. The CDR3 extends over 14 amino acids. In DNA form, the CDR3 reads TGCAGTGCCCCCGGGACAGTTAGCACAGATACGCAGTATTTT. As protein: CSAPGTVSTDTQYF.

This clonotype appeared a few times. The rearrangement links TRBV7-6 to TRBJ1-2, with 7 bases that match TRBD1. V lost 6 bases, J lost 2 bases, and 9 bases stayed unmatched. CDR1 is SGHVS, CDR2 FNYEAQ, per germline. The CDR3 length is 15 residues. DNA for the CDR3: TGTGCCAGCAGGGAACGGGCAGGGGGAAACTATGGCTACACCTTC. Its protein is CASRERAGGNYGYTF. Looking up the rest from reference TRBV7-6 and TRBJ1-2 gives the full variable domain: GAGVSQSPRYKVTKRGQDVALRCDPISGHVSLYWYRQALGQGPEFLTYFNYEAQQDKSGLPNDRFSAERPEGSISTLTIQRTEQRDSAMYRCASRERAGGNYGYTFGSGTRLTVV.

The chain carries TRBV20-1 and TRBJ2-4; 9 positions match TRBD1. V gave up 3 bases and J gave up 11 bases; unmatched junction bases: 8. The CDR3 loop spans 13 amino acids. Germline assignment: CDR1 DFQATT and CDR2 SNEGSKA (reference sequence). CDR3 DNA sequence: TGCAGTGCTAGGAAACCGGGACAGGGTGTTCAGTACTTC. Translating it yields CSARKPGQGVQYF.

This clonotype was detected ten times or more. V gene TRBV20-1 combines with J gene TRBJ2-4; 8 nucleotides match TRBD1. The CDR3 runs to 13 residues. Germline CDR1 reads DFQATT; CDR2 reads SNEGSKA (reference sequence). The CDR3: CRAAPTGEGIQYF. The CDR3 DNA reads as TGCAGAGCCGCCCCGACAGGGGAAGGCATTCAGTACTTC.

The chain uses TRBV11-2 and TRBJ2-1; 10 positions agree with TRBD1. The CDR3 has 14 amino acids. Germline V CDR1 and CDR2: SGHAT, FQNNGV. J was trimmed by 6 bases and V by 8 bases; bases with no gene match: 7. Written as DNA, the CDR3 is TGTGCCAGCCTAGACAGGGGGCTCGGCAATGAGCAGTTCTTC. Translated: CASLDRGLGNEQFF.

This clonotype was observed a few times. The J gene is TRBJ1-4, the V gene TRBV7-9; D may be TRBD1 (6 bases). This CDR3 has 17 residues. Germline CDR1 and CDR2: SEHNR and FQNEAQ (reference sequence). Deletions cut 5 bases from V and 0 bases from J, with 16 bases between. CDR3 sequence: CASSLTGGATTNEKLFF. The CDR3 region has the DNA TGTGCCAGCAGCCTAACGGGGGGCGCGACAACTAATGAAAAACTGTTTTTT.

There are a few counts of this clonotype. The V and J genes are TRBV20-1 and TRBJ2-1, with 14 bases that match TRBD2. There are 21 residues in the CDR3. Germline lookup yields CDR1 DFQATT and CDR2 SNEGSKA (reference sequence). The junction had 14 bases not matched to a gene; V was cut back by 1 base and J by 0 bases. CDR3 bases: TGCAGTGCTAGAGCGGCTCCGGGGACTAGCGGGAGTCTTGGCTCCTACAATGAGCAGTTCTTC. Translation gives CSARAAPGTSGSLGSYNEQFF.

The sample holds many counts of this clonotype. The genes are TRBV5-1 and TRBJ1-5; D gene ambiguous. Between the trimmed V and J ends, which lost 2 bases and 8 bases, there was a span of 8 bases. Germline lookup yields CDR1 SGHRS and CDR2 YFSETQ. This CDR3 has 12 amino acids. CDR3 region: CASSLRVEPQHF. Here the CDR3 DNA reads TGCGCCAGCAGCTTAAGGGTTGAGCCCCAGCATTTT.

The chain uses TRBV5-1 and TRBJ2-3, with D unclear. The CDR3 sequence is 14 residues long. V lost 4 bases and J lost 5, with 14 bases in between. CDR1 and CDR2 (germline): SGHRS, YFSETQ. In DNA form, the CDR3 reads TGCGCCAGCAGCCCAGAATCCTGGGGAGATACGCAGTATTTT. This encodes CASSPESWGDTQYF.

The chain has TRBV5-1 and TRBJ2-7; D is unresolved. This CDR3 contains 14 residues. The V and J ends lost 4 bases and 5 bases respectively, with 16 bases between them. Germline CDR1 and CDR2: SGHRS and YFSETQ. CDR3 DNA: TGCGCCAGCAGCCCAGGTCCTGGGGTGGACGAGCAGTACTTC. This codes for CASSPGPGVDEQYF.

This clonotype came up many times. CDR3 region: CASSEGRVSRGYTF. The CDR3 nucleotides are TGTGCCAGCAGTGAAGGACGGGTAAGCCGCGGCTACACCTTC. The chain joins TRBV6-1 to TRBJ1-2; D gene ambiguous. V was trimmed by 1 base and J by 8 bases, leaving 14 bases between them. This CDR3 contains 14 residues. Germline V gene sequence: CDR1 MNHNS, CDR2 SASEGT.

Many counts were recorded for this clonotype. The gene calls are TRBV29-1 and TRBJ2-7; 9 bases line up with TRBD1. This CDR3 contains 17 residues. Germline values: CDR1 SQVTM, CDR2 ANQGSEA. The V segment lost 1 base and the J segment 1 base; nucleotides outside the gene matches: 11. CDR3 in DNA: TGCAGCGTTGAAGTAACGACAGGGGGTTTGTCGTCCTACGAGCAGTACTTC. Protein: CSVEVTTGGLSSYEQYF.

The chain carries TRBV27 and TRBJ2-7, with D maybe TRBD2 (5 bases). The CDR3 is made up of 13 amino acids. With 5 bases removed from V and 3 bases from J, the gap between germline ends came to 11 bases. From germline, CDR1 is MNHEY and CDR2 SMNVEV (reference sequence). As DNA, the CDR3 is TGTGCCAGCAGTCGGACTCAGAACTACGAGCAGTACTTC. Translation: CASSRTQNYEQYF.

This clonotype was counted between two and nine times. This chain uses TRBV12-3 or TRBV12-4 with TRBJ2-3; TRBD2 is a possible D gene (6 bases). The length of the CDR3 is 16 residues. Trimming took 5 bases from V and 4 from J, leaving 19 bases between them. The CDR3 sequence is CASSPGSVLGADTQYF. For the CDR3, the DNA is TGTGCCAGCAGTCCCGGGAGTGTGTTGGGGGCAGATACGCAGTATTTT.

The chain links TRBV6-6 to TRBJ1-1, with D maybe TRBD1 (6 bases). V was shortened by 6 bases and J by 4 bases, with 15 bases between the two germline ends. In germline, CDR1 is MNHNY, CDR2 SVGAGI (reference sequence). This CDR3 region has 14 residues. The CDR3: CASRNKQGSTEAFF. The CDR3 bases are TGTGCCAGCAGAAACAAACAGGGTAGCACTGAAGCTTTCTTT.

This chain connects TRBV12-3 or TRBV12-4 to TRBJ2-1; 9 bases are shared with TRBD2. This CDR3 spans 15 amino acids. V was pared by 5 bases and J by 4 bases, with 6 bases of the junction left unmatched. The CDR3, as DNA: TGTGCCAGCAGTGAGACTAGCGGTACTTACAATGAGCAGTTCTTC. This translates into CASSETSGTYNEQFF.

This chain joins TRBV20-1 and TRBJ1-6, with a possible D match to TRBD1 (6 bases). The CDR3 spans 16 residues. The ends were cut back, 6 bases at V and 9 bases at J, with 24 bases in the middle. CDR1 is DFQATT and CDR2 is SNEGSKA in the germline V gene (reference sequence). CDR3 sequence: CSAAGIGGMEISPLHF. The CDR3 bases are TGCAGTGCGGCGGGGATAGGGGGGATGGAAATTTCACCCCTCCACTTT.

Details on this clonotype: A much larger clone lies a single base off, so this may be a read error. This chain connects TRBV10-3 to TRBJ2-7; unclear D gene. The CDR3 extends over 13 amino acids. Germline V gives CDR1 ENHRY, CDR2 SYGVKD. V was clipped by 8 bases and J by 0 bases, with 11 bases between them. The CDR3 DNA reads as TGTGCCATCGAACAGTCTTCCTCCTACGAGCAGTACTTC. This codes for CAIEQSSSYEQYF.

CDR3 protein: CASGTHITDTQYF. As DNA, the CDR3 is TGCGCCAGCGGGACCCACATCACAGATACGCAGTATTTT. The gene calls are TRBV5-1 and TRBJ2-3; D may correspond to TRBD1 or TRBD2 (5 bases each). Trimming shortened V by 7 bases and J by 2 bases, and 11 bases separated the two germline ends. Germline V gene sequence: CDR1 SGHRS, CDR2 YFSETQ. The CDR3 extends over 13 amino acids.

This clonotype came up a few times. This chain joins TRBV19 and TRBJ1-4; no definite D call. The V gene lost 1 base and the J gene lost 0 bases, with 12 bases spanning the gap. The V gene's germline CDR1 is LNHDA and CDR2 SQIVND (reference sequence). The CDR3 extends over 17 amino acids. The CDR3 DNA sequence: TGTGCCAGTAGTATAGGCGGCACCCCTGCAACTAATGAAAAACTGTTTTTT. Its translation: CASSIGGTPATNEKLFF.

The chain is built from TRBV14 and TRBJ2-1; possible D gene TRBD2, 5 bases. This CDR3 has 16 residues. V lost 1 base and J lost 2, with 12 bases in between. Germline V gene lookup returns CDR1 SGHDN and CDR2 FVKESK. CDR3 sequence (DNA): TGTGCCAGCAGCCAAGTAGGAGGACTGCCCTACAATGAGCAGTTCTTC. This gives the protein CASSQVGGLPYNEQFF.

The CDR3 here is CAISESRGFTQYF. CDR3 nucleotides: TGTGCCATCAGTGAGTCGAGAGGATTTACGCAGTATTTT. V usage is TRBV10-3 and J usage is TRBJ2-3; D call uncertain. V lost 0 bases, J lost 8 bases, and 9 bases lay in between. CDR3 length equals 13 residues. Germline CDR1 reads ENHRY; CDR2 reads SYGVKD.

The V call is TRBV5-5, the J call TRBJ1-5; 8 positions agree with TRBD1. CDR1 SGHKS and CDR2 YYEKEE come from the germline V gene (reference sequence). The trim removed 0 bases at V and 6 bases at J, leaving 5 bases unmatched. The CDR3 sequence is 15 residues long. The CDR3 DNA reads as TGTGCCAGCAGCTTGGGGCAGGGGGCAGGTCAGCCCCAGCATTTT. It encodes CASSLGQGAGQPQHF.

This chain joins TRBV7-8 and TRBJ2-5; 7 nucleotides agree with TRBD1. The junction had 12 bases not matched to a gene; V was cut back by 10 bases and J by 4 bases. Germline V gene lookup returns CDR1 SGHVS and CDR2 FQNEAQ. The CDR3 consists of 14 residues. CDR3 loop: CAILSTGFGETQYF. The CDR3 bases are TGTGCCATCCTCTCGACAGGGTTCGGAGAGACCCAGTACTTC.

This rearrangement joins TRBV24-1 to TRBJ2-1; 7 nucleotides align to TRBD1. Losses at the gene ends were 7 bases for V and 1 base for J; bases not matched to a gene: 6. The length of the CDR3 is 15 residues. The V gene's germline CDR1 is KGHDR and CDR2 SFDVKD. CDR3 loop: CATRPRDSSYNEQFF. The CDR3 nucleotides read TGTGCCACCAGACCCCGGGACAGTTCCTACAATGAGCAGTTCTTC.

This rearrangement joins TRBV7-3 to TRBJ1-1, with D hard to call. Trimming shortened V by 0 bases and J by 3 bases, and 5 bases separated the two germline ends. The CDR3 has 13 residues. Germline-derived CDR1 and CDR2 are SGHTA and FQGTGA. CDR3 region: CASSLTRDTEAFF. DNA for the CDR3: TGTGCCAGCAGCTTAACGAGGGACACTGAAGCTTTCTTT.

Only a few counts were recorded for this clonotype. This chain joins TRBV3-1 and TRBJ1-2; D is perhaps TRBD1 (5 bases). From germline, CDR1 is LGHDT and CDR2 YNNKEL (reference sequence). V was pared by 4 bases and J by 7 bases, with 10 bases between. CDR3 length: 12 amino acids. The CDR3 region has the DNA TGTGCCAGCAGCCCTCCTGGGGGTGGCTACACCTTC. It translates to CASSPPGGGYTF.

This clonotype was picked up a small number of times. This sequence joins TRBV27 and TRBJ2-7, with D uncertain. The CDR3 runs to 13 residues. V lost 5 bases and J 0 bases, leaving 8 bases between the germline ends. Germline V gene sequence: CDR1 MNHEY, CDR2 SMNVEV (reference sequence). The CDR3 DNA reads TGTGCCAGCAGTCCCAGACTCTCCTACGAGCAGTACTTC. It is translated as CASSPRLSYEQYF.